Shown below are 27 T cell receptor beta chains from a single sample sequenced in a study of blood T cells in healthy people across ages. A second PCR, run for 7 to 11 cycles, used a sample-barcoded 5' primer plus a J-beta primer mix. From the 5' RACE reads, TCRdb called clonotypes with MiXCR, one entry per CDR3 protein. The profile shows about 1,600,000 distinct CDR3 sequences, about 43% of them singletons. The sequenced material came from blood. These receptors all stem from a woman aged 18-29 years in good health.

The chain employs TRBV29-1 and TRBJ2-7; 10 bases are a match to TRBD2. The germline V gene encodes CDR1 SQVTM and CDR2 ANQGSEA. J gave up 3 bases and V 7 bases, and 9 bases lay outside the gene matches. There are 14 residues in the CDR3. The CDR3 region is CSGQTSGNGYEQYF. In DNA, the CDR3 is TGCAGCGGCCAAACTAGCGGGAATGGCTACGAGCAGTACTTC.

The chain combines TRBV10-3 with TRBJ2-3; a possible D gene is TRBD1 (5 bases). The CDR3 totals 14 residues. The V end was cut by 1 base, the J end by 6 bases, with 11 bases between. Germline V gene data show CDR1 as ENHRY and CDR2 as SYGVKD. As DNA, the CDR3 is TGTGCCATCAGTGAGTATAGGACACACGATACGCAGTATTTT. Amino acids: CAISEYRTHDTQYF.

This clonotype was picked up many times. The chain couples TRBV20-1 to TRBJ2-1, with a weak D call TRBD2 (6 bases). The germline V gene encodes CDR1 DFQATT and CDR2 SNEGSKA (reference sequence). V was clipped by 8 bases and J by 0 bases, with 14 bases between them. The CDR3 totals 14 residues. Written as DNA, the CDR3 is TGCAGTACCTCTAGCGCAAGCTCCTACAATGAGCAGTTCTTC. This codes for CSTSSASSYNEQFF.

The rearrangement uses TRBV7-9 and TRBJ2-7; the match to TRBD2 covers 14 bases. The J call may be in error: the DNA end matches TRBJ2-5 better. The germline gives CDR1 SEHNR, CDR2 FQNEAQ (reference sequence). The length of the CDR3 is 16 residues. This CDR3 is CASSLPGLAGEQTQYF. CDR3 bases: TGTGCCAGCAGCTTACCGGGACTAGCGGGAGAACAGACCCAGTACTTC.

This clonotype has only one observation. The CDR3 loop reads CASSLAQQNTGELFF. DNA for the CDR3: TGTGCCAGCAGTTTAGCGCAACAAAACACCGGGGAGCTGTTTTTT. This chain connects TRBV12-3 or TRBV12-4 to TRBJ2-2, with D uncertain. This CDR3 has 15 residues. V was trimmed by 0 bases and J by 2 bases, leaving 7 bases between them.

This clonotype appeared a few times. This chain uses TRBV27 with TRBJ2-7; 7 nucleotides align to TRBD1. The CDR3 is 15 amino acids. Per germline, CDR1 MNHEY and CDR2 SMNVEV (reference sequence). V dropped 3 bases and J dropped 0; count of bases not matched to a gene: 5. The CDR3 region is CASSFDRASSYEQYF. CDR3 nucleotide sequence: TGTGCCAGCAGTTTCGACAGGGCCTCCTCCTACGAGCAGTACTTC.

The chain joins TRBV2 to TRBJ2-3; D not resolved. Germline V gene sequence: CDR1 SNHLY, CDR2 FYNNEI. Trimming left V 3 bases short and J 2 bases short, with 9 bases between. The CDR3 runs 14 residues. The CDR3 region has the DNA TGTGCCAGCAGTGAGGTCTCCCACACAGATACGCAGTATTTT. Encoded protein: CASSEVSHTDTQYF.

This clonotype was detected a few times. V and J are TRBV29-1 and TRBJ2-5; D might be TRBD1 (8 bases). The last part of the DNA fits TRBJ2-7 better; the J call may be wrong. The germline gives CDR1 SQVTM, CDR2 ANQGSEA. There are 13 residues in the CDR3. The CDR3 here is CSVVKSGTGEQYF. The CDR3 nucleotides are TGCAGCGTAGTTAAGAGCGGGACAGGCGAGCAGTACTTC.

The gene calls are TRBV11-2 and TRBJ2-3; perhaps TRBD2 as D (6 bases). CDR3 length equals 15 residues. V lost 0 bases, J lost 2 bases, and 9 bases lay in between. In germline, CDR1 is SGHAT, CDR2 FQNNGV. The CDR3 DNA is TGTGCCAGCAGCTTAGACGCGGGGAACACAGATACGCAGTATTTT. This sequence encodes CASSLDAGNTDTQYF.

The chain employs TRBV9 and TRBJ2-1; the match to TRBD2 covers 11 bases. The CDR3 loop spans 15 amino acids. Losses at the gene ends were 3 bases for V and 6 bases for J; bases not matched to a gene: 5. Per germline, CDR1 SGDLS and CDR2 YYNGEE. The CDR3 DNA follows: TGTGCCAGCAGCGAGACTAGCGGGACACGCAATGAGCAGTTCTTC. It encodes CASSETSGTRNEQFF.

The rearrangement joins TRBV6-5 to TRBJ2-1; a possible D gene is TRBD2 (6 bases). Trimming took 2 bases from V and 7 from J, leaving 15 bases between them. Germline lookup yields CDR1 MNHEY and CDR2 SVGAGI. This CDR3 contains 15 residues. DNA for the CDR3: TGTGCCAGCAGTTACCGGGGGTTAAGGTTGAATGAGCAGTTCTTC. Its protein is CASSYRGLRLNEQFF.

Of note for this clonotype: Mismatch with germline at one junction end may stem from a read error. Written as DNA, the CDR3 is TGTGCCAGCAGCTCACAGGGACTAGCGGGAGTAGAGATCCAGTACTTC. Encoded protein: CASSSQGLAGVEIQYF. The rearrangement joins TRBV7-2 to TRBJ2-5, with TRBD2 identical over 14 bases. CDR1 and CDR2 from the germline V gene are SGHTA and FQGNSA. CDR3 size: 16 residues. Using reference TRBV7-2 and TRBJ2-5 for the parts outside the CDR3, the full variable domain is GAGVSQSPSNKVTEKGKDVELRCDPISGHTALYWYRQSLGQGLEFLIYFQGNSAPDKSGLPSDRFSAERTGGSVSTLTIQRTQQEDSAVYLCASSSQGLAGVEIQYFGPGTRLLVL.

This clonotype was seen only a few times. This chain connects TRBV7-9 to TRBJ1-2; 9 nucleotides agree with TRBD1. Looked up from germline, CDR1 is SEHNR and CDR2 is FQNEAQ (reference sequence). J gave up 3 bases and V 4 bases, and 6 bases lay outside the gene matches. The CDR3 is 15 residues long. CDR3 bases: TGTGCCAGCAGCTCAATACAGGGGGCGGACTATGGCTACACCTTC. Residues: CASSSIQGADYGYTF.

The chain employs TRBV5-6 and TRBJ2-4; D gene unclear. This CDR3 contains 14 residues. V shed 1 base and J shed 0 bases, with 5 bases lying between them. CDR1 SGHDT and CDR2 YYEEEE come from the germline V gene. For the CDR3, the DNA is TGTGCCAGCAGCTTGTATACAGCCAAAAACATTCAGTACTTC. It codes for CASSLYTAKNIQYF.

The rearrangement uses TRBV27 and TRBJ2-2; D possibly matches TRBD1 or TRBD2 (5 bases each). Looked up from germline, CDR1 is MNHEY and CDR2 is SMNVEV (reference sequence). The length of the CDR3 is 15 residues. V was trimmed by 3 bases and J by 6 bases, leaving 14 bases between them. The CDR3 region has the DNA TGTGCCAGCAGTTTTCTCCGGGACCTCGCCGGGGAGCTGTTTTTT. This translates into CASSFLRDLAGELFF.

The chain links TRBV7-6 to TRBJ2-5; D is perhaps TRBD1 (5 bases). The assigned J gene may be wrong: the sequence end matches TRBJ2-7 better. CDR1 and CDR2 from the germline V gene are SGHVS and FNYEAQ. The CDR3 sequence is 13 residues long. CDR3 sequence: CASSSPGSAEQYF. CDR3 bases: TGTGCCAGCAGCTCCCCAGGGTCGGCCGAGCAGTACTTC.

V usage is TRBV20-1 and J usage is TRBJ2-3; no firm D call. This CDR3 comprises 10 residues. V was trimmed by 8 bases and J by 6 bases, leaving 9 bases between them. Germline CDR1 and CDR2: DFQATT and SNEGSKA (reference sequence). CDR3 protein: CSLSRDTQYF. CDR3 sequence (DNA): TGCAGTCTTAGCCGGGATACGCAGTATTTT.

The V gene is TRBV29-1, the J gene TRBJ1-1; 9 bases align to TRBD1. V was clipped by 5 bases and J by 2 bases; unmatched bases: 9. CDR3 length: 15 residues. Germline V gene data show CDR1 as SQVTM and CDR2 as ANQGSEA. CDR3 residues: CSVYRGRVRNTEAFF. The CDR3 nucleotides are TGCAGCGTTTACAGGGGGCGCGTTCGAAACACTGAAGCTTTCTTT.

V gene TRBV5-5 combines with J gene TRBJ2-7, with TRBD2 matching over 7 bases. V gave up 4 bases and J gave up 5 bases; unmatched junction bases: 9. The CDR3 length is 14 residues. CDR1 is SGHKS, CDR2 YYEKEE, per germline (reference sequence). The CDR3 DNA follows: TGTGCCAGCAGCCTCGCCTGGGGAGGGAACGAGCAGTACTTC. This sequence encodes CASSLAWGGNEQYF.

The chain recombines TRBV6-5 with TRBJ2-2, with TRBD2 matching over 7 bases. Germline assignment: CDR1 MNHEY and CDR2 SVGAGI. The CDR3 is made up of 16 amino acids. J was trimmed by 1 base and V by 1 base; bases with no gene match: 3. CDR3 protein: CASSYLASGNTGELFF. CDR3 bases: TGTGCCAGCAGTTACTTAGCTAGCGGGAACACCGGGGAGCTGTTTTTT.

This chain links TRBV10-3 with TRBJ1-2; 8 nucleotides agree with TRBD1. V shed 3 bases and J 7 bases; nucleotides not matched to a gene: 16. This CDR3 comprises 17 residues. CDR1 and CDR2 from the germline V gene are ENHRY and SYGVKD. This CDR3 is CAISERVGQGAIGGYTF. In nucleotides, the CDR3 is TGTGCCATCAGTGAAAGGGTGGGGCAGGGGGCAATCGGTGGCTACACCTTC.

On this clonotype itself: One end of the junction does not line up with germline, which may come from a read error. The gene calls are TRBV4-1 and TRBJ1-1; the match to TRBD1 covers 7 bases. The CDR3 loop spans 14 amino acids. Germline V CDR1 and CDR2: MGHRA, YSYEKL. The CDR3: CASSQGQMNTGAFF. CDR3 in DNA: TGCGCCAGCAGCCAGGGACAGATGAACACTGGAGCTTTCTTT.

This clonotype was detected only once. The rearrangement uses TRBV18 and TRBJ2-7, with D possibly being TRBD1 (6 bases). Trimming took 5 bases from V and 7 from J, leaving 15 bases between them. Germline V gene data show CDR1 as KGHSH and CDR2 as LQKENI. The CDR3 totals 13 residues. CDR3 region: CASSKGVPGEQYF. The CDR3, as DNA: TGTGCCAGCTCAAAGGGGGTTCCAGGGGAGCAGTACTTC. The variable domain in full, with the rest retrieved from reference TRBV18 and TRBJ2-7, is NAGVMQNPRHLVRRRGQEARLRCSPMKGHSHVYWYRQLPEEGLKFMVYLQKENIIDESGMPKERFSAEFPKEGPSILRIQQVVRGDSAAYFCASSKGVPGEQYFGPGTRLTVT.

This clonotype was seen a few times. This chain connects TRBV6-1 to TRBJ2-7; no firm D call. CDR1 MNHNS and CDR2 SASEGT come from the germline V gene. The CDR3 is 13 residues long. V was pared by 1 base and J by 2 bases, with 6 bases between. The CDR3 spells CASSEGFTYEQYF. The CDR3, as DNA: TGTGCCAGCAGTGAAGGTTTTACCTACGAGCAGTACTTC.

This clonotype has a handful of counts. This rearrangement joins TRBV6-1 to TRBJ2-7, with 8 nucleotides matching TRBD1. Germline lookup yields CDR1 MNHNS and CDR2 SASEGT. V trimming: 9 bases; J trimming: 0 bases; junction bases outside the gene matches: 10. CDR3 length: 15 residues. CDR3 sequence reads: CASTGGQGSSYEQYF. Written as DNA, the CDR3 is TGTGCCAGTACCGGAGGACAGGGAAGCTCCTACGAGCAGTACTTC.

This chain joins TRBV29-1 and TRBJ2-1; 8 bases are shared with TRBD2. CDR3 length: 17 residues. Trimming removed 3 bases from V and 10 bases from J; junction bases left unmatched: 20. Germline V gene lookup returns CDR1 SQVTM and CDR2 ANQGSEA. The CDR3: CSVDGPAGAPPQWEQFF. The CDR3 DNA reads TGCAGCGTTGACGGACCAGCGGGGGCCCCCCCTCAATGGGAGCAGTTCTTC.

The rearrangement uses TRBV7-9 and TRBJ1-4; weak D call: TRBD1 (5 bases). Between the trimmed V and J ends, which lost 5 bases and 7 bases, there was a span of 14 bases. Germline V CDR1 and CDR2: SEHNR, FQNEAQ (reference sequence). This CDR3 contains 14 residues. CDR3 sequence (DNA): TGTGCCAGCAGCCTTAGCGGGGCGGGTGAAAAACTGTTTTTT. This gives the protein CASSLSGAGEKLFF.